The clone carrying this T cell receptor (beta chain) was seen a few times. Its antigen is not known. Trimming left V 8 bases short and J 4 bases short, with 17 bases between. The CDR3 totals 14 residues. The sample originates from a study of identical twins. Study observations and caveats: The abundant beta clonotypes from cord blood had fewer insertions, and memory repertoires had none of this.

The cDNA had a unique molecular identifier and a template-switch universal primer site. Each CDR3 protein is one row after TCRdb ran MiXCR on the 5' RACE reads. The sample contains 510,000 or so distinct CDR3 sequences, around 15% of which appear only once. The same sample was also studied in work on yellow fever vaccine responses in identical twins.

The chain is built from TRBV12-3 or TRBV12-4 and TRBJ1-2; perhaps TRBD1 as D (5 bases). Sequencing was performed on CD4+ T cells sorted from blood. The receptor was isolated from a woman aged 18 to 35 in good health. In DNA, the CDR3 is TGTGCCAGCGGCTCACAGGAAAAGGGCTATGGCTACACCTTC. Amino acids: CASGSQEKGYGYTF.